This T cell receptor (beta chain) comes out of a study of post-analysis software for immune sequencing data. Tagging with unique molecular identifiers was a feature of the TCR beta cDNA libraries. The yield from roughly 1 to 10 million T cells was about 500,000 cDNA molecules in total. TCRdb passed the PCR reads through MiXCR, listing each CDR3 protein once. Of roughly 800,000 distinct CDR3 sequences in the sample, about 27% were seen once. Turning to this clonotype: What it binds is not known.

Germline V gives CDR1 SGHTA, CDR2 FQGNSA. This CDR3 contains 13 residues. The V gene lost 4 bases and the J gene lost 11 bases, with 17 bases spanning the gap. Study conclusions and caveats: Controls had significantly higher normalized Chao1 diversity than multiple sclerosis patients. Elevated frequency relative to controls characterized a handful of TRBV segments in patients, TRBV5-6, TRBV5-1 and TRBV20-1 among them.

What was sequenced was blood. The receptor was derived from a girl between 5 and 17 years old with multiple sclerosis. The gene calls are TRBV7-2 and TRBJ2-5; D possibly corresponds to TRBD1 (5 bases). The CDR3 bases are TGTGCCAGCAGCTACGGTCTGGACAATGAGCAGTACTTC. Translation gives CASSYGLDNEQYF.